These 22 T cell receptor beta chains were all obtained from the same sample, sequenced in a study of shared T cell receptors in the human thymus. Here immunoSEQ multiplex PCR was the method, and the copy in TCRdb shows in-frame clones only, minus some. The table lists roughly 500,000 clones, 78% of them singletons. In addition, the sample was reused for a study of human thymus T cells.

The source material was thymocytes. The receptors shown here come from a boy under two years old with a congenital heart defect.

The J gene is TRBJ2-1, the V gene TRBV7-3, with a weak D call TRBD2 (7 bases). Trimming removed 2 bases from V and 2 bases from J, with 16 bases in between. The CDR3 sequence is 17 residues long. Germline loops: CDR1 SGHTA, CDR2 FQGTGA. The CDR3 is CASSLDLGGPPYNEQFF. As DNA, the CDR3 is TGTGCCAGCAGCTTAGATTTGGGGGGGCCCCCCTACAATGAGCAGTTCTTC.

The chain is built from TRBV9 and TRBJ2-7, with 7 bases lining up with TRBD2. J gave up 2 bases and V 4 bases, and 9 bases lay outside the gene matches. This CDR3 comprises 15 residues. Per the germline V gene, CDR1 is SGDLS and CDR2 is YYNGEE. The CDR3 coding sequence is TGTGCCAGCAGCCCCCGGGACTATCGACCCTACGAGCAGTACTTC. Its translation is CASSPRDYRPYEQYF. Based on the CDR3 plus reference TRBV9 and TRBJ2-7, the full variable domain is DSGVTQTPKHLITATGQRVTLRCSPRSGDLSVYWYQQSLDQGLQFLIQYYNGEERAKGNILERFSAQQFPDLHSELNLSSLELGDSALYFCASSPRDYRPYEQYFGPGTRLTVT.

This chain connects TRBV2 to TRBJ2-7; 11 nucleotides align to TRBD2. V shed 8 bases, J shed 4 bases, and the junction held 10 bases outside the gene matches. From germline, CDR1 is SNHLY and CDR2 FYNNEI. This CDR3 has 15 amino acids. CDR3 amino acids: CASGTLAGGGYEQYF. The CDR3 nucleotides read TGTGCCAGCGGCACCTTAGCGGGAGGGGGGTACGAGCAGTACTTC. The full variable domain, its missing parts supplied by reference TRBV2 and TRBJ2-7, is EPEVTQTPSHQVTQMGQEVILRCVPISNHLYFYWYRQILGQKVEFLVSFYNNEISEKSEIFDDQFSVERPDGSNFTLKIRSTKLEDSAMYFCASGTLAGGGYEQYFGPGTRLTVT.

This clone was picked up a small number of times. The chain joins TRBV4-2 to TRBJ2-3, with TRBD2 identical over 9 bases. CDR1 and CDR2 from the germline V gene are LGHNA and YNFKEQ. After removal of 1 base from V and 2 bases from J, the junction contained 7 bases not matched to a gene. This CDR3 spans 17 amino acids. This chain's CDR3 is CASSQARLAATTDTQYF. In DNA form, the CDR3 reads TGTGCCAGCAGCCAAGCTAGACTAGCGGCTACCACAGATACGCAGTATTTT.

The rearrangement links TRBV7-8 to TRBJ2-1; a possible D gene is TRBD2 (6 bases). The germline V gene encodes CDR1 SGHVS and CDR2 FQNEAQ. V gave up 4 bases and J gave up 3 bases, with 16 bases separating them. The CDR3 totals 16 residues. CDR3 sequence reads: CASSSVGGPLYNEQFF. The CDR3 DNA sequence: TGTGCCAGCAGCTCTGTGGGGGGTCCCCTCTACAATGAGCAGTTCTTC.

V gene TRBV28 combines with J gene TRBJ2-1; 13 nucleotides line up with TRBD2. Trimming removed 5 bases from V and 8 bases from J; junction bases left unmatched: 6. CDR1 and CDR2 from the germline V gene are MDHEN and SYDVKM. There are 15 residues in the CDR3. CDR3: CASSPGLAGIDEQFF. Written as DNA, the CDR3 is TGTGCCAGCAGTCCGGGACTAGCGGGAATTGATGAGCAGTTCTTC.

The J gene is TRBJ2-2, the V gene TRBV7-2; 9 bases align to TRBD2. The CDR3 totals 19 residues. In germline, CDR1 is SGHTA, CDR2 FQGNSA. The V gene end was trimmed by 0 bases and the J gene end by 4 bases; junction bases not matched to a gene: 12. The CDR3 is CASSLARLAGKPGTGELFF. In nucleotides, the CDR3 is TGTGCCAGCAGCTTAGCGCGGCTAGCGGGAAAGCCGGGCACCGGGGAGCTGTTTTTT.

The chain's CDR3 is CASSLARGGETQYF. For the CDR3, the DNA is TGTGCCAGCAGCTTAGCCCGGGGAGGTGAGACCCAGTACTTC. The V gene is TRBV11-2, the J gene TRBJ2-5, with TRBD2 as a possible D gene (6 bases). The CDR3 consists of 14 residues. Per germline, CDR1 SGHAT and CDR2 FQNNGV. Trimming stripped 1 base from V and 5 bases from J, with 11 bases between.

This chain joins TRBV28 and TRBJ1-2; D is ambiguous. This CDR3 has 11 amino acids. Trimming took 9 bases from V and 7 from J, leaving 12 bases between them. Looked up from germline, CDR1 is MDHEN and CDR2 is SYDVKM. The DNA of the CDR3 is TGTGCCAGTGCGGGGTACTCTGGCTACACCTTC. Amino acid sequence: CASAGYSGYTF.

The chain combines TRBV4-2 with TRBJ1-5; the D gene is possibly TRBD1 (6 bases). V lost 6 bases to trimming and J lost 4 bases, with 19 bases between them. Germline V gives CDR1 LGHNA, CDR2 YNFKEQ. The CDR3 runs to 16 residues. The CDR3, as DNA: TGTGCCAGCAGGCCAGATAGGGGGGGGGATAATCAGCCCCAGCATTTT. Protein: CASRPDRGGDNQPQHF.

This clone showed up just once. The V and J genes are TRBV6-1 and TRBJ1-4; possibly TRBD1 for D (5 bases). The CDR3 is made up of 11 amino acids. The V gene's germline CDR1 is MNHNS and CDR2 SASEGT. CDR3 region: CNRAGGEKLFF. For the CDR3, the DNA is TGTAATAGGGCGGGGGGTGAAAAACTGTTTTTT.

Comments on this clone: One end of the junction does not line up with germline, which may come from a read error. The CDR3 nucleotides read TGCGCCAGCAGCCAAGCTCGCCCAGCGAAAACCGGGGAGCTGTTTTTT. Protein sequence: CASSQARPAKTGELFF. This chain uses TRBV4-3 with TRBJ2-2, with D unclear. The CDR3 sequence is 16 residues long. CDR1 is LGHNA and CDR2 is YSLEER in the germline V gene.

The DNA of the CDR3 is TGTGCCACTACCCGGGACAGGGCCCCCTACGAGCAGTACTTC. Translated, it gives CATTRDRAPYEQYF. V and J are TRBV2 and TRBJ2-7; TRBD1 aligns across 9 bases. Germline V lookup: CDR1 SNHLY, CDR2 FYNNEI. This CDR3 is 14 amino acids long. The J segment lost 2 bases and the V segment lost 10 bases, leaving 9 bases of the junction unmatched.

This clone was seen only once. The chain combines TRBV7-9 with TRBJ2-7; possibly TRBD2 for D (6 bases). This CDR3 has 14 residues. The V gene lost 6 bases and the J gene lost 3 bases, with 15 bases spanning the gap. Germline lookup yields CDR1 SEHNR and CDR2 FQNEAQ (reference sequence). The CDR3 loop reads CASSNSGRIYEQYF. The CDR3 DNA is TGTGCCAGCAGTAATAGCGGCAGAATCTACGAGCAGTACTTC.

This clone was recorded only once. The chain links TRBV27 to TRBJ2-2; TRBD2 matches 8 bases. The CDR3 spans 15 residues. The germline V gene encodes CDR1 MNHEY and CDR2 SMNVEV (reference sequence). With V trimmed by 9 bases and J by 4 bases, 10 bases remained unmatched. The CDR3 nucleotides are TGTGCCAGGGGACTAGGAGGGGCGAGCACCGGGGAGCTGTTTTTT. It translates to CARGLGGASTGELFF.

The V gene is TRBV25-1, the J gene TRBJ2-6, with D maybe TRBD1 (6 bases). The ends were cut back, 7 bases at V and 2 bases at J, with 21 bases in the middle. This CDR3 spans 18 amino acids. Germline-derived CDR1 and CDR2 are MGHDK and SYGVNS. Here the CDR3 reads CASTPGQGRAPGANVLTF. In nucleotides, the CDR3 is TGTGCCAGCACTCCCGGGCAGGGGCGCGCGCCTGGGGCCAACGTCCTGACTTTC.

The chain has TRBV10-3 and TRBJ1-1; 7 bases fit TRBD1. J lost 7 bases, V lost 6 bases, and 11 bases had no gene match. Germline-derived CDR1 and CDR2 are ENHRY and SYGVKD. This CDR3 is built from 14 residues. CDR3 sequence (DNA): TGTGCCATCAGAACTGTCGACAGGGCGTTTGAAGCTTTCTTT. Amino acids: CAIRTVDRAFEAFF.

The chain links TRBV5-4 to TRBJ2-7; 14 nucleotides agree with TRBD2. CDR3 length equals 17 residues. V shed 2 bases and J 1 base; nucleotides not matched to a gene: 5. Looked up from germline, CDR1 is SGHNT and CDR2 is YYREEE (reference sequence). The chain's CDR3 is CASSFGLAGGPSYEQYF. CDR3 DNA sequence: TGTGCCAGCAGCTTCGGACTAGCGGGAGGACCATCCTACGAGCAGTACTTC. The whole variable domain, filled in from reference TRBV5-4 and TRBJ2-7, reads ETGVTQSPTHLIKTRGQQVTLRCSSQSGHNTVSWYQQALGQGPQFIFQYYREEENGRGNFPPRFSGLQFPNYSSELNVNALELDDSALYLCASSFGLAGGPSYEQYFGPGTRLTVT.

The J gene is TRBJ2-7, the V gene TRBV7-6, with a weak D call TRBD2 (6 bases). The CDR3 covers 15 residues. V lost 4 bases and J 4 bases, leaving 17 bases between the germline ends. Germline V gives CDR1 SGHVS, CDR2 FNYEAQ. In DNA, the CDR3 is TGTGCCAGCAGCTCCTCTAGCGACCGTCTTTACGAGCAGTACTTC. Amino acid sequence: CASSSSSDRLYEQYF.

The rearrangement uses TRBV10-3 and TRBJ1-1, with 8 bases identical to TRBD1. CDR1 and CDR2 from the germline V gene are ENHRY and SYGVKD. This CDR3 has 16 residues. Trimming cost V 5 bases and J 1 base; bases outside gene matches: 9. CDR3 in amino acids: CAISQRTGSKNTEAFF. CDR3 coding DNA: TGTGCCATCAGTCAAAGGACAGGGAGTAAGAACACTGAAGCTTTCTTT.

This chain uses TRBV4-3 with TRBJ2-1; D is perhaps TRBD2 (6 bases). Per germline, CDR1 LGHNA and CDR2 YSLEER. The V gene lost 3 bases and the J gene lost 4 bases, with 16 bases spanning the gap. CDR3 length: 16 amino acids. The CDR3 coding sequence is TGCGCCAGCAGCCAGCCACGCCGGGGGTTATACAATGAGCAGTTCTTC. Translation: CASSQPRRGLYNEQFF.

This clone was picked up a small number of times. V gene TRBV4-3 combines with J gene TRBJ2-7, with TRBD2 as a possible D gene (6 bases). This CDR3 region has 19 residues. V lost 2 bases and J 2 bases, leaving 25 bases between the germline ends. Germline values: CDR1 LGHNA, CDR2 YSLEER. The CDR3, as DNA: TGCGCCAGCAGCCAAAGGAGGGCTGCTGCTGGGCTAGGAGCCTACGAGCAGTACTTC. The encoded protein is CASSQRRAAAGLGAYEQYF.